This is a list of T cell receptor beta chains from one sample in a study of T cells in Graves' hyperthyroidism and ophthalmopathy. TCRdb processed the multiplex PCR reads anew with MiXCR; each CDR3 protein has one entry. The data contain some 320,000 distinct CDR3 sequences, roughly 13% of them seen just once; the ten biggest clones take up roughly 35%. Specimen: blood. These receptors all come from a middle-aged woman with Graves' ophthalmopathy. The CDR3 runs from the conserved cysteine through the conserved F or W. The D gene is left open where the match is weak. Only some rows state a clone size, as once, few, many or a class for expanded clones.

d_gene	j_gene	abundance	len	v_gene	CDR3aa	CDR3nt
-	TRBJ2-5	many	14	TRBV29-1	CSVDPQGVGETQYF	TGCAGCGTTGACCCCCAGGGAGTTGGAGAGACCCAGTACTTC
-	TRBJ1-1	few	12	TRBV30	CAGKGLGAEAFF	TGTGCCGGAAAGGGGTTGGGTGCTGAAGCTTTCTTT
TRBD1	TRBJ1-3	-	15	TRBV19	CASSRGQPSGNTIYF	TGTGCCAGTAGTAGGGGACAGCCCTCTGGAAACACCATATATTTT
-	TRBJ2-7	many	13	TRBV11-2	CASSLDSGYEQYF	TGTGCCAGCAGCTTAGACAGTGGCTACGAGCAGTACTTC
TRBD2	TRBJ2-7	many	15	TRBV6-1	CASRRTSGSSYEQYF	TGTGCCAGCAGACGGACTAGCGGGAGCTCCTACGAGCAGTACTTC
-	TRBJ2-5	many	14	TRBV7-9	CASSYSGGRETQYF	TGTGCCAGCAGCTACTCGGGGGGCCGGGAGACCCAGTACTTC
-	TRBJ2-1	few	16	TRBV25-1	CASSEGKFSSYNEQFF	TGTGCCAGCAGTGAGGGTAAGTTCAGCTCCTACAATGAGCAGTTCTTC
-	TRBJ2-7	many	13	TRBV19	CASSRDTNYEQYF	TGTGCCAGTAGCCGGGACACTAACTACGAGCAGTACTTC
TRBD2	TRBJ2-7	many	11	TRBV29-1	CSVRDYYEQYF	TGCAGCGTCCGGGACTACTACGAGCAGTACTTC
-	TRBJ2-1	many	14	TRBV13	CASSKGAYKDEQFF	TGTGCCAGCAGCAAAGGGGCCTATAAGGATGAGCAGTTCTTC
-	TRBJ1-2	many	12	TRBV6-1	CASELNNYGYTF	TGTGCCAGCGAGTTGAATAACTATGGCTACACCTTC
-	TRBJ1-2	few	13	TRBV28	CASTPGRIYGYTF	TGTGCCAGCACCCCGGGACGGATATATGGCTACACCTTC
-	TRBJ1-5	many	17	TRBV12-3/TRBV12-4	CASSRNRALGGNQPQHF	TGTGCCAGCAGCCGGAATCGGGCCTTAGGAGGCAATCAGCCCCAGCATTTT
-	TRBJ1-5	-	16	TRBV7-2	CASSLARLSLNQPQHF	TGTGCCAGCAGCTTAGCGCGCCTTTCTCTAAATCAGCCCCAGCATTTT
-	TRBJ1-4	many	14	TRBV30	CAWSVQGMSEKLFF	TGTGCCTGGAGTGTACAGGGTATGAGTGAAAAACTGTTTTTT
-	TRBJ2-7	few	13	TRBV2	CASSQGRHYEQYF	TGTGCCAGCAGTCAGGGCAGACACTACGAGCAGTACTTC
TRBD1	TRBJ2-1	many	15	TRBV20-1	CSARGPGQGAAEQFF	TGCAGTGCTAGGGGTCCGGGACAGGGGGCCGCTGAGCAGTTCTTC
TRBD2	TRBJ2-7	many	14	TRBV3-1	CASSPVAGTYEQYF	TGTGCCAGCAGTCCTGTAGCGGGGACCTACGAGCAGTACTTC
-	TRBJ1-1	few	13	TRBV30	CAWSVSGSTEAFF	TGTGCCTGGAGTGTTTCAGGGAGCACTGAAGCTTTCTTT
-	TRBJ2-7	-	13	TRBV29-1	CSVVGGGVYEQYF	TGCAGCGTTGTTGGAGGGGGCGTATACGAGCAGTACTTC
-	TRBJ1-2	many	12	TRBV24-1	CATSQLNYGYTF	TGTGCCACCAGTCAGCTCAACTATGGCTACACCTTC
-	TRBJ2-7	many	12	TRBV5-1	CASSLVAGTQYF	TGCGCCAGCAGCTTGGTGGCAGGGACGCAGTACTTC
-	TRBJ2-3	many	18	TRBV7-9	CASSPPGYGDGGTDTQYF	TGTGCCAGCAGCCCCCCAGGGTATGGGGACGGCGGCACAGATACGCAGTATTTT
-	TRBJ1-1	many	14	TRBV6-1	CASRAGTMNTEAFF	TGTGCCAGCAGAGCCGGGACAATGAACACTGAAGCTTTCTTT
TRBD2	TRBJ2-1	many	17	TRBV7-8	CASSPPGRRRSYNEQFF	TGTGCCAGCAGCCCCCCCGGGAGGCGGAGGTCCTACAATGAGCAGTTCTTC
TRBD1	TRBJ1-4	many	17	TRBV20-1	CSASDREVATTNEKLFF	TGCAGTGCTTCTGACAGGGAGGTTGCAACAACTAATGAAAAACTGTTTTTT
TRBD2	TRBJ2-1	-	19	TRBV9	CASSAGGGLAGKEYNEQFF	TGTGCCAGCAGCGCGGGGGGGGGACTAGCGGGGAAAGAATACAATGAGCAGTTCTTC
-	TRBJ1-1	many	14	TRBV20-1	CSAREQGRGTEAFF	TGCAGTGCTAGGGAACAGGGTCGGGGCACTGAAGCTTTCTTT
-	TRBJ1-1	-	16	TRBV7-6	CASSLRGVIMDTEAFF	TGTGCCAGCAGCTTACGAGGAGTCATAATGGACACTGAAGCTTTCTTT
TRBD1	TRBJ1-3	many	14	TRBV5-6	CASSLGDRAYTIYF	TGTGCCAGCAGCTTGGGGGACAGGGCATACACCATATATTTT
TRBD1	TRBJ2-3	-	16	TRBV12-3/TRBV12-4	CASSRDRGLGTDTQYF	TGTGCCAGCAGCCGCGACAGGGGGCTAGGCACAGATACGCAGTATTTT
-	TRBJ1-2	many	16	TRBV7-8	CASSSGEDRIFYGYTF	TGTGCCAGCAGCTCCGGAGAGGACAGAATATTCTATGGCTACACCTTC
-	TRBJ2-1	few	16	TRBV24-1	CATSDSYPSSYNEQFF	TGTGCCACCAGTGATTCCTACCCGAGCTCCTACAATGAGCAGTTCTTC
-	TRBJ1-6	many	13	TRBV30	CAWGPRENSPLHF	TGTGCCTGGGGCCCACGGGAGAATTCACCCCTCCACTTT
TRBD2	TRBJ2-7	many	13	TRBV6-1	CASSNGRAREQYF	TGTGCCAGCAGTAACGGGAGGGCCCGCGAGCAGTACTTC
-	TRBJ2-3	few	15	TRBV28	CASSSGGRGLYTQYF	TGTGCCAGCAGTTCTGGGGGGAGGGGGTTATATACGCAGTATTTT
-	TRBJ1-1	few	14	TRBV5-5	CASSLVWLNTEAFF	TGTGCCAGCAGCTTGGTTTGGTTGAACACTGAAGCTTTCTTT
-	TRBJ2-1	-	13	TRBV9	CASSVVQGNEQFF	TGTGCCAGCAGCGTAGTCCAGGGCAATGAGCAGTTCTTC
TRBD1	TRBJ2-1	-	16	TRBV19	CASSTGFGTGPHEQFF	TGTGCCAGTAGTACGGGGTTTGGGACAGGGCCCCATGAGCAGTTCTTC
TRBD1	TRBJ2-7	many	14	TRBV5-1	CASSTNRGFYEQYF	TGCGCCAGCAGCACTAACAGGGGGTTCTACGAGCAGTACTTC
-	TRBJ2-1	-	15	TRBV2	CASSEDLGAYNEQFF	TGTGCCAGCAGTGAAGACCTTGGCGCGTACAATGAGCAGTTCTTC
TRBD1	TRBJ1-3	many	15	TRBV6-1	CASRGARDSRGTIYF	TGTGCCAGCAGAGGAGCCCGGGACAGCCGTGGCACCATATATTTT
-	TRBJ1-5	many	14	TRBV2	CASSEVGRYQPQHF	TGTGCCAGCAGTGAAGTAGGCCGGTATCAGCCCCAGCATTTT